The rows below give T cell receptor beta chains drawn from one sample of a study of T cell repertoires in cytomegalovirus infection. TCRdb used MiXCR to reprocess the reads, holding one entry per CDR3 protein. The repertoire includes approximately 150,000 distinct CDR3 sequences, roughly 22% of them detected once, and around a quarter sits in the top ten. Their cognate antigens are unknown. The material was CD8+ T cells from cultured PBMCs, obtained from culture after CMV antigen stimulation. These receptors originate from a human donor in good health (CMV status not recorded). Some clones in this sample may be carry-over from other donors' samples. Both conserved end residues are part of each CDR3. D genes are given only for firm matches. The listing skips clone size in some rows; elsewhere it reads once, few, many or a size class.

v_gene,abundance,j_gene,d_gene,CDR3nt,CDR3aa
TRBV5-4,few,TRBJ2-1,-,TGTGCCAGCAGCCGTGGGCGCCCTGACATGCTCTCCTACAATGAGCAGTTCTTC,CASSRGRPDMLSYNEQFF
TRBV12-3/TRBV12-4,-,TRBJ1-2,-,TGTGCCAGCAGCCCTATTGGGGCTAACTATGGCTACACCTTC,CASSPIGANYGYTF
TRBV5-1,few,TRBJ2-1,TRBD2,TGCGCCAGCAGCTTGTTCGGGGGGAGTGGCAATGAGCAGTTCTTC,CASSLFGGSGNEQFF
TRBV6-1,-,TRBJ2-2,-,TGTGCCAGCAGGTTCCCTTCAGGGTCAGGCCCCGGGGAGCTGTTTTTT,CASRFPSGSGPGELFF
TRBV7-3,few,TRBJ2-3,-,TGTGCCAGCAGCTTTTCCCCCGCTAACACAGATACGCAGTATTTT,CASSFSPANTDTQYF
TRBV7-6,-,TRBJ1-2,TRBD1,TGTGCCAGCAGTACAGGGGGCGATGGCTACACCTTC,CASSTGGDGYTF
TRBV12-3/TRBV12-4,-,TRBJ1-1,-,TGTGCCAGCAGTTTGCAGGGGTACACTGAAGCTTTCTTT,CASSLQGYTEAFF
TRBV7-2,few,TRBJ2-3,-,TGTGCCAGCAGCTTGTGGGGGGGCCTGACAGATACGCAGTATTTT,CASSLWGGLTDTQYF
TRBV7-6,-,TRBJ2-1,TRBD1,TGTGCCAGCAGCTTAAAGGGGGATGGGCGGGACAGGGTGAATGAGCAGTTCTTC,CASSLKGDGRDRVNEQFF
TRBV4-2,-,TRBJ2-7,TRBD2,TGTGCCAGCAGCCCTTATGGGGGGGCCTACGAGCAGTACTTC,CASSPYGGAYEQYF
TRBV12-3/TRBV12-4,-,TRBJ2-5,-,TGTGCCAGCCGTTTCCAAGAGACCCAGTACTTC,CASRFQETQYF
TRBV9,-,TRBJ1-1,-,TGTGCCAGCAGCGTCATCACCGGGATGAACACTGAAGCTTTCTTT,CASSVITGMNTEAFF
TRBV11-1,-,TRBJ1-4,-,TGTGCCAGCAGCTTTCGAGGGACCCTAAATGAAAAACTGTTTTTT,CASSFRGTLNEKLFF
TRBV28,many,TRBJ1-1,TRBD1,TGTGCCAGCAGTGAAGGGGGCCGGGGCACTGAAGCTTTCTTT,CASSEGGRGTEAFF
TRBV9,few,TRBJ2-3,TRBD2,TGTGCCAGCAGCATGCCGATTGGACTAGCGGGGCTTAGCACAGATACGCAGTATTTT,CASSMPIGLAGLSTDTQYF
TRBV29-1,few,TRBJ2-7,TRBD1,TGCAGCGTACTTCCAGGGGGCTCCTACGAGCAGTACTTC,CSVLPGGSYEQYF
TRBV12-3/TRBV12-4,few,TRBJ2-1,TRBD2,TGTGCCAGCAGTTTAACGGGGGGTTACAATGAGCAGTTCTTC,CASSLTGGYNEQFF
TRBV6-2/TRBV6-3,few,TRBJ2-1,-,TGTGCCACCCCTAGAGAGGGAGGCATTGGCTACAATGAGCAGTTCTTC,CATPREGGIGYNEQFF
TRBV7-8,-,TRBJ1-5,TRBD1,TGTGCCAGCAGCCTGACAGGGGGTGGCAATCAGCCCCAGCATTTT,CASSLTGGGNQPQHF
TRBV7-2,-,TRBJ1-1,-,TGTGCCAGCAGCTTTCGGGATAGATCGAACACTGAAGCTTCCTTT,CASSFRDRSNTEASF
TRBV7-2,-,TRBJ2-7,TRBD2,TGTGCCAGCAGCACTAGGGACTATAAATACGAGCAGTACTTC,CASSTRDYKYEQYF
TRBV7-2,-,TRBJ1-3,TRBD1,TGTGCCAGCAGCCCCCGGGACAGGGTTGGAAACACCATATATTTT,CASSPRDRVGNTIYF
TRBV9,-,TRBJ2-3,-,TGTGCCAGCAGCGTAGGGACGGACGATCCGGACTACACAGATACGCAGTATTTT,CASSVGTDDPDYTDTQYF
TRBV19,few,TRBJ1-5,-,TGTGCCAGTAGTATACAGGGAGAGTATCAGCCCCAGCATTTT,CASSIQGEYQPQHF
TRBV5-4,-,TRBJ2-3,-,TGTGCCAGCAGCTCCCGCAGGGTCCCAGATACGCAGTATTTT,CASSSRRVPDTQYF
TRBV7-8,few,TRBJ2-7,-,TGTGCCAGCAGCTCCCGTATTGTGGGAGAAGGCTACGAGCAGTACTTC,CASSSRIVGEGYEQYF
TRBV27,-,TRBJ1-1,TRBD1,TGTGCCAGCAGTTTATCGATGGGACAGGGCTGGTTTAACACTGAAGCTTTCTTT,CASSLSMGQGWFNTEAFF
TRBV12-3/TRBV12-4,-,TRBJ2-1,TRBD2,TGTGCCAGCAGCCGAACTTCCACTAGCGGGGGTAGTAATGAGCAGTTCTTC,CASSRTSTSGGSNEQFF
TRBV20-1,few,TRBJ2-7,TRBD1,TGCAGTGCTGATACAGGGGTAGGATTTTACGAGCAGTACTTC,CSADTGVGFYEQYF
TRBV20-1,few,TRBJ1-1,TRBD1,TGCAGTGCTAGAGATTATGGACAGGGGTGGACGAACACTGAAGCTTTCTTT,CSARDYGQGWTNTEAFF
TRBV7-2,many,TRBJ1-5,-,TGTGCCAGCAGCTTAAGAGCGGCATTGGAGCCCCAGCATTTT,CASSLRAALEPQHF
TRBV9,-,TRBJ2-2,-,TGTGCCAGCAGCGTAGCAGGGTATTGGCCTCCCGGGGAGCTGTTTTTT,CASSVAGYWPPGELFF
TRBV7-8,-,TRBJ2-3,-,TGTGCCAGCAGCCTCGGGGACCGGAGCACAGATACGCAGTATTTT,CASSLGDRSTDTQYF
TRBV7-9,-,TRBJ2-7,-,TGTGCCAGCAGCTCCACCTTGTTGTTCGAGCAGTACTTC,CASSSTLLFEQYF
TRBV7-2,few,TRBJ2-5,-,TGTGCCAGCAGCCGGGACGGGCTGCCGGAGACCCAGTACTTC,CASSRDGLPETQYF
TRBV5-1,few,TRBJ1-3,TRBD1,TGCGCCAGCAGCTTGGGCCGACAGGGACGTCGTTTGAACACCATATATTTT,CASSLGRQGRRLNTIYF
TRBV13,-,TRBJ1-5,-,TGTGCCAGCAGCTTAGGGCCACAGGGCAATCAGCCCCAGCATTTT,CASSLGPQGNQPQHF
TRBV7-2,-,TRBJ2-5,TRBD2,TGTGCCAGCAGCTTATTTCTAGCGGGGGATCAGACCCAGTACTTC,CASSLFLAGDQTQYF
TRBV27,few,TRBJ1-2,-,TGTGCCACCAGTGGGTGGAGCGGCTACACCTTC,CATSGWSGYTF
TRBV7-8,few,TRBJ2-7,-,TGTGCCAGCAGCTTAGCCGGAGACACCTACGAGCAGTACTTC,CASSLAGDTYEQYF
TRBV7-6,-,TRBJ2-7,-,TGTGCCAGCAGCCCCAGCGAGTCCTACGAGCAGTACTTC,CASSPSESYEQYF
TRBV19,few,TRBJ2-4,-,TGTGCCAGTAGTATAGACCTAGGACGGGGGTGGACGGACATTCAGTACTTC,CASSIDLGRGWTDIQYF
TRBV10-3,-,TRBJ1-1,-,TGTGCCATCAGTGAGTCGAATGGGGTGAACACTGAAGCTTTCTTT,CAISESNGVNTEAFF
TRBV29-1,-,TRBJ2-7,-,TGCAGCGTTGAACTGGACAGCTCCTACGAGCAGTACTTC,CSVELDSSYEQYF
TRBV4-2,-,TRBJ2-3,TRBD2,TGTGCCAGCAGCCACTTTTGGGGCCCTAGCGGGGGGGCATCAGATACGCAGTATTTT,CASSHFWGPSGGASDTQYF
TRBV7-2,-,TRBJ2-1,-,TGTGCCAGCAGCTTAGTCCAGTTTGAGCAGTTCTTC,CASSLVQFEQFF
TRBV9,-,TRBJ2-3,TRBD2,TGTGCCAGCAGCGGTCCACTAGCGGGGGCTCGTATCACAGATACGCAGTATTTT,CASSGPLAGARITDTQYF
TRBV12-3/TRBV12-4,few,TRBJ1-1,TRBD1,TGTGCCAGCAGTAGGGACAGTAGCGAAGCTTTCTTT,CASSRDSSEAFF
TRBV6-2/TRBV6-3,many,TRBJ1-6,-,TGTGCCAGCAGCTCCCCGACCCAAGGCCTCCACTTT,CASSSPTQGLHF
TRBV28,-,TRBJ2-7,-,TGTGCCAGCAGTCCGGGGACTGGCGGATTGTACGAGCAGTACTTC,CASSPGTGGLYEQYF
TRBV28,-,TRBJ1-2,-,TGTGCCAGCAGTTTCCCCCTGGTCGGGACTAACTATGGCTACACCTTC,CASSFPLVGTNYGYTF
TRBV7-2,-,TRBJ2-7,-,TGTGCCAGCAGCCCTATTGACTTGGACTACGAGCAGTACTTC,CASSPIDLDYEQYF
TRBV19,-,TRBJ2-1,-,TGTGCCAGTAGTATGATGGGACAAAACTACAATGAGCAGTTCTTC,CASSMMGQNYNEQFF
TRBV27,-,TRBJ1-1,TRBD1,TGTGCCAGCAGTTTATTCGAGGGGGCGAACACTGAAGCTTTCTTT,CASSLFEGANTEAFF
TRBV11-2,few,TRBJ1-1,-,TGTGCCAGCAGCTTAGATCCCCACGCAGGAGAGGAGAACACTGAAGCTTTCTTT,CASSLDPHAGEENTEAFF
TRBV9,many,TRBJ1-1,TRBD1,TGTGCCAGCAGCCCACAACAGGGGCGTACTGAAGCTTTCTTT,CASSPQQGRTEAFF
TRBV6-1,-,TRBJ1-3,TRBD1,TGTGCCAGCAGTGACGACAGGGAATGGCATGGAAACACCATATATTTT,CASSDDREWHGNTIYF
TRBV7-9,-,TRBJ1-1,-,TGTGCCAAAAGGGACGGGTCAAACACTGAAGCTTTCTTT,CAKRDGSNTEAFF
TRBV27,-,TRBJ2-7,-,TGTGCCAGCGGGGCGGGGTTCTCCTACGAGCAGTACTTC,CASGAGFSYEQYF